The source of this TCR beta chain is a study of cytomegalovirus exposure and HLA in healthy donors. 13 Jbeta primers and 60 Vbeta primers were used for the PCR. Clones were read by immunoSEQ multiplex PCR, and TCRdb kept only the in-frame ones, dropping some. The table has about 150,000 clones, roughly 80% seen once. The CDR3 is made up of 14 amino acids. The germline CDR1 and CDR2 sequences are SGDLS and YYNGEE. The V and J ends lost 4 bases and 6 bases, in that order; junction bases with no gene match: 8. Sequencing was done on a sample of PBMCs. This receptor was obtained from a woman between 40 and 55 years old in good health and CMV-seronegative. The chain has TRBV9 and TRBJ1-1; 8 bases agree with TRBD1. The CDR3 here is CASSLLPGGSEAFF. The CDR3 DNA follows: TGTGCCAGCAGCCTTTTGCCAGGGGGCTCTGAAGCTTTCTTT.